This TCR beta chain was captured in a study of blood T cell repertoires in COVID-19. In the study overall: The cDNA or gDNA used as material had been derived from T cells, B-cell-depleted T cells, or PBMCs.

The CDR3 loop spans 15 amino acids. The germline CDR1 and CDR2 sequences are SNHLY and FYNNEI. The germline V and J ends were trimmed by 6 bases and 2 bases, with 13 bases remaining between them. Method: immunoSEQ multiplex PCR; TCRdb's copy keeps in-frame clones and lacks some. The top ten clones hold under 2% of a sample with about 150,000 clones, around 84% of them seen once. Sequencing was performed on peripheral blood. The clonotype comes from a man older than 75 with acute or convalescent COVID-19. This chain joins TRBV2 and TRBJ2-2; TRBD1 might be the D (5 bases). Here the CDR3 DNA reads TGTGCCAGCAGGCTCCAGGGATCAAACACCGGGGAGCTGTTTTTT. Protein product: CASRLQGSNTGELFF.